The 30 T cell receptor beta chains given below trace back to one sample, sequenced in a study of cytomegalovirus exposure and HLA in healthy donors. With 60 Vbeta and 13 Jbeta primers, the PCR was carried out. Profiling relied on immunoSEQ multiplex PCR, and the TCRdb table lists in-frame clones only, not all of them. This listing includes approximately 130,000 clones. The material sequenced was PBMCs. The source is a woman in her sixties in good health and CMV-seronegative.

The V call is TRBV5-1, the J call TRBJ1-5; D may be TRBD1 (5 bases). Germline V gene sequence: CDR1 SGHRS, CDR2 YFSETQ. Trimming removed 1 base at V and 5 bases at J, with 13 bases between. The CDR3 consists of 15 residues. CDR3: CASSLQGTMDQPQHF. CDR3 sequence (DNA): TGCGCCAGCAGCTTGCAGGGTACAATGGATCAGCCCCAGCATTTT.

The J gene is TRBJ1-1, the V gene TRBV10-3; D not certain. Trimming took off 4 bases at V and 6 bases at J, with 12 bases between the two ends. CDR3 length: 13 residues. Germline V lookup: CDR1 ENHRY, CDR2 SYGVKD. The CDR3 loop is CAISGSESSEAFF. The DNA of the CDR3 is TGTGCCATCAGTGGGTCAGAGTCCTCTGAAGCTTTCTTT.

J is TRBJ1-1 and V is TRBV15; TRBD1 agrees at 7 bases. The CDR3 has 14 residues. CDR1 is LNHNV and CDR2 is YYDKDF in the germline V gene (reference sequence). J lost 6 bases, V lost 5 bases, and 9 bases had no gene match. CDR3 nucleotides: TGTGCCACCAGCGGGGGGACAGTGACTCCTGAAGCTTTCTTT. Translating gives CATSGGTVTPEAFF.

The chain is built from TRBV7-3 and TRBJ1-2; TRBD1 aligns across 8 bases. The CDR3 extends over 14 amino acids. Germline loops: CDR1 SGHTA, CDR2 FQGTGA. Trimming cost V 5 bases and J 7 bases; bases outside gene matches: 9. Here the CDR3 reads CASSPGAGTGGYTF. CDR3 coding DNA: TGTGCCAGCAGCCCCGGGGCAGGGACAGGTGGCTACACCTTC.

The V gene is TRBV28, the J gene TRBJ1-2; perhaps TRBD1 as D (6 bases). V shed 8 bases and J shed 4 bases, with 17 bases lying between them. This CDR3 spans 14 amino acids. Germline CDR1 reads MDHEN; CDR2 reads SYDVKM. The CDR3 spells CASFGAGGPYGYTF. The DNA for the CDR3 is TGTGCCAGCTTTGGGGCGGGGGGCCCCTATGGCTACACCTTC.

The chain is built from TRBV4-2 and TRBJ2-1; perhaps TRBD1 as D (6 bases). Deletions cut 4 bases from V and 2 bases from J, with 27 bases between. The CDR3 has 20 amino acids. Germline V gene data show CDR1 as LGHNA and CDR2 as YNFKEQ. The CDR3 loop is CASSLPTEVGRTVPYNEQFF. In nucleotides, the CDR3 is TGTGCCAGCAGCCTTCCGACCGAGGTGGGTAGGACAGTCCCCTACAATGAGCAGTTCTTC.

The chain uses TRBV25-1 and TRBJ2-1; 7 bases are shared with TRBD2. V trimming: 8 bases; J trimming: 12 bases; junction bases outside the gene matches: 7. Germline values: CDR1 MGHDK, CDR2 SYGVNS. The length of the CDR3 is 11 residues. CDR3 sequence reads: CASRNGRWQFF. The CDR3 DNA reads TGTGCCAGCCGAAACGGGAGGTGGCAGTTCTTC.

V is TRBV5-1 and J is TRBJ1-3; D perhaps matches TRBD1 (6 bases). CDR1 is SGHRS, CDR2 YFSETQ, per germline. This CDR3 contains 15 residues. V was pared by 3 bases and J by 0 bases, with 10 bases between. The CDR3 region has the DNA TGCGCCAGCAGCTCCGACAGGCGCTCTGGAAACACCATATATTTT. Translated: CASSSDRRSGNTIYF.

This chain joins TRBV5-6 and TRBJ1-2; 8 nucleotides line up with TRBD1. The CDR3 covers 13 residues. CDR1 is SGHDT and CDR2 is YYEEEE in the germline V gene. V trimming: 3 bases; J trimming: 7 bases; junction bases outside the gene matches: 5. Here the CDR3 reads CASSSDRAGGYTF. The CDR3 region has the DNA TGTGCCAGCAGCTCGGACAGGGCGGGTGGCTACACCTTC.

The chain's CDR3 is CASSLIQDYNEQFF. The CDR3 DNA reads TGTGCCAGCAGCTTAATCCAGGATTACAATGAGCAGTTCTTC. The chain uses TRBV11-1 and TRBJ2-1; D is unclear. The CDR3 has 14 amino acids. With 2 bases removed from V and 4 bases from J, the gap between germline ends came to 9 bases. Germline V gene sequence: CDR1 SGHAT, CDR2 FQDESV (reference sequence).

V and J are TRBV23-1 and TRBJ1-2; the D is unclear. TRBV23-1 is classed as an ORF, of uncertain function. The germline V and J ends were trimmed by 3 bases and 4 bases, with 18 bases remaining between them. The CDR3 loop spans 16 amino acids. CDR3 protein: CASSHPPIYLSYGYTF. In nucleotides, the CDR3 is TGCGCCAGCAGTCACCCGCCCATATATCTGAGCTATGGCTACACCTTC.

This chain uses TRBV7-9 with TRBJ2-1, with D possibly TRBD1 on 6 matching bases. Trimming stripped 5 bases from V and 3 bases from J, with 14 bases between. The CDR3 is 15 amino acids. The germline V gene encodes CDR1 SEHNR and CDR2 FQNEAQ (reference sequence). CDR3 DNA sequence: TGTGCCAGCAGCATAACAGGGCACCTCTACAATGAGCAGTTCTTC. Translating it yields CASSITGHLYNEQFF.

V is TRBV4-1 and J is TRBJ2-1, with 7 bases that match TRBD2. Germline trimming cut 0 bases from V and 6 bases from J; bases unmatched to any gene: 8. CDR1 and CDR2 from the germline V gene are MGHRA and YSYEKL. The CDR3 length is 16 residues. DNA for the CDR3: TGCGCCAGCAGCCAAGATCTAACTAGCGACCGCAATGAGCAGTTCTTC. This gives the protein CASSQDLTSDRNEQFF.

J is TRBJ2-1 and V is TRBV4-2; TRBD2 agrees at 10 bases. J lost 7 bases, V lost 2 bases, and 11 bases had no gene match. The V gene's germline CDR1 is LGHNA and CDR2 YNFKEQ. The CDR3 is 17 amino acids. CDR3 protein: CASSQFALAGANNEQFF. In DNA form, the CDR3 reads TGTGCCAGCAGCCAATTCGCCCTAGCGGGAGCAAATAATGAGCAGTTCTTC.

The chain joins TRBV4-1 to TRBJ2-7; 8 bases line up with TRBD2. Trimming took 1 base from V and 0 from J; bases not matched to a gene: 5. This CDR3 is 16 amino acids long. Germline V lookup: CDR1 MGHRA, CDR2 YSYEKL. The CDR3 DNA follows: TGCGCCAGCAGCCAAGTGACTAGCGTCAGCTCCTACGAGCAGTACTTC. Amino acids: CASSQVTSVSSYEQYF.

The chain employs TRBV28 and TRBJ2-7; 7 bases agree with TRBD1. Germline-derived CDR1 and CDR2 are MDHEN and SYDVKM. V lost 6 bases, J lost 5 bases, and 13 bases stayed unmatched. The CDR3 is 15 residues long. The DNA of the CDR3 is TGTGCCAGCAGGGATGAACGACAGGGTTTGGACGAGCAGTACTTC. Protein: CASRDERQGLDEQYF.

This chain links TRBV6-6 with TRBJ2-5, with D possibly TRBD1 on 7 matching bases. V was cut by 10 bases and J by 7 bases, with 19 bases left in between. CDR3 length: 13 residues. The V gene's germline CDR1 is MNHNY and CDR2 SVGAGI (reference sequence). The CDR3 coding sequence is TGTGCCACTGGGCCCAGGGGGGCTGGGACCCAGTACTTC. It translates to CATGPRGAGTQYF.

V gene TRBV28 combines with J gene TRBJ2-3, with 11 bases identical to TRBD2. After removal of 6 bases from V and 3 bases from J, the junction contained 8 bases not matched to a gene. Germline V gives CDR1 MDHEN, CDR2 SYDVKM. The CDR3 has 16 amino acids. Here the CDR3 reads CASSQLLAGETDTQYF. CDR3 bases: TGTGCCAGCAGCCAACTACTAGCGGGGGAAACAGATACGCAGTATTTT.

This chain joins TRBV9 and TRBJ1-5; D gene uncertain. Germline loops: CDR1 SGDLS, CDR2 YYNGEE. Trimming pared 4 bases from V and 3 bases from J, leaving 17 bases between. This CDR3 contains 16 residues. In nucleotides, the CDR3 is TGTGCCAGCAGCTCCGGAGGGCGCGGGGACAATCAGCCCCAGCATTTT. It yields the protein CASSSGGRGDNQPQHF.

This rearrangement joins TRBV2 to TRBJ1-1, with D maybe TRBD1 (5 bases). The CDR3 is 13 residues long. Germline assignment: CDR1 SNHLY and CDR2 FYNNEI. V was trimmed by 6 bases and J by 5 bases, leaving 13 bases between them. CDR3 protein: CASRGQQETEAFF. Written as DNA, the CDR3 is TGTGCCAGCAGGGGCCAACAGGAGACTGAAGCTTTCTTT. Full variable domain (rest looked up from reference TRBV2 and TRBJ1-1): EPEVTQTPSHQVTQMGQEVILRCVPISNHLYFYWYRQILGQKVEFLVSFYNNEISEKSEIFDDQFSVERPDGSNFTLKIRSTKLEDSAMYFCASRGQQETEAFFGQGTRLTVV.

This chain uses TRBV6-5 with TRBJ2-5; maybe TRBD1 (5 bases). Germline V lookup: CDR1 MNHEY, CDR2 SVGAGI. V dropped 2 bases and J dropped 3 bases, with 10 bases sitting between them. CDR3 length: 14 amino acids. CDR3 in amino acids: CASSYAGRKETQYF. CDR3 DNA sequence: TGTGCCAGCAGTTACGCAGGGCGAAAAGAGACCCAGTACTTC.

The chain has TRBV19 and TRBJ1-1; D unresolved. In germline, CDR1 is LNHDA, CDR2 SQIVND (reference sequence). Trimming took off 4 bases at V and 6 bases at J, with 15 bases between the two ends. This CDR3 contains 14 residues. The CDR3 is CASSTLRYIAEAFF. In nucleotides, the CDR3 is TGTGCCAGTAGTACTCTCAGGTACATTGCTGAAGCTTTCTTT.

V is TRBV28 and J is TRBJ2-1; TRBD2 is a possible D gene (6 bases). CDR3 length: 15 residues. Germline CDR1 and CDR2: MDHEN and SYDVKM. Deletions cut 4 bases from V and 6 bases from J, with 16 bases between. CDR3 protein: CASSSGWAEGNEQFF. DNA of the CDR3: TGTGCCAGCAGTTCCGGCTGGGCGGAGGGCAATGAGCAGTTCTTC.

The gene calls are TRBV5-6 and TRBJ1-5, with TRBD1 identical over 7 bases. Unmatched junction bases numbered 5, after V lost 0 bases and J lost 5 bases. In germline, CDR1 is SGHDT, CDR2 YYEEEE. CDR3 length equals 15 residues. The CDR3 DNA reads TGTGCCAGCAGCTTGGGACAGGGTAATTATCAGCCCCAGCATTTT. Translating gives CASSLGQGNYQPQHF.

The rearrangement links TRBV7-3 to TRBJ2-6; D gene unclear. Trimming took off 5 bases at V and 0 bases at J, with 5 bases between the two ends. Germline V gene sequence: CDR1 SGHTA, CDR2 FQGTGA. This CDR3 is built from 14 residues. This chain's CDR3 is CASSPHSGANVLTF. The CDR3 bases are TGTGCCAGCAGCCCCCACTCTGGGGCCAACGTCCTGACTTTC. The variable domain in full, with the rest retrieved from reference TRBV7-3 and TRBJ2-6, is GAGVSQTPSNKVTEKGKYVELRCDPISGHTALYWYRQSLGQGPEFLIYFQGTGAADDSGLPNDRFFAVRPEGSVSTLKIQRTERGDSAVYLCASSPHSGANVLTFGAGSRLTVL.

V usage is TRBV19 and J usage is TRBJ1-2, with 7 bases that match TRBD1. Germline V gene lookup returns CDR1 LNHDA and CDR2 SQIVND (reference sequence). V trimming: 6 bases; J trimming: 8 bases; junction bases outside the gene matches: 9. The CDR3 contains 13 residues. The CDR3 DNA sequence: TGTGCCAGTAGGGCAAACAGGGGTGAAGGCTACACCTTC. Protein sequence: CASRANRGEGYTF.

This sequence joins TRBV9 and TRBJ1-6; 11 nucleotides agree with TRBD1. This CDR3 is built from 16 residues. Losses at the gene ends were 3 bases for V and 9 bases for J; bases not matched to a gene: 8. Per the germline V gene, CDR1 is SGDLS and CDR2 is YYNGEE. The CDR3 nucleotides are TGTGCCAGCAGCGCGACCGGGACAGGGGGTTTTTCACCCCTCCACTTT. It codes for CASSATGTGGFSPLHF. Full variable domain (missing parts from reference TRBV9 and TRBJ1-6): DSGVTQTPKHLITATGQRVTLRCSPRSGDLSVYWYQQSLDQGLQFLIQYYNGEERAKGNILERFSAQQFPDLHSELNLSSLELGDSALYFCASSATGTGGFSPLHFGNGTRLTVT.

The chain carries TRBV5-4 and TRBJ1-1, with D possibly matching TRBD1 (5 bases). The germline V and J ends were trimmed by 2 bases and 0 bases, with 8 bases remaining between them. The V gene's germline CDR1 is SGHNT and CDR2 YYREEE (reference sequence). The CDR3 consists of 14 residues. The CDR3 region has the DNA TGTGCCAGCAGCTTAGGAGGGGTGAACACTGAAGCTTTCTTT. This codes for CASSLGGVNTEAFF.

The CDR3 DNA reads TGTGCCAGCAGTTTCTCTTATAATTCACCCCTCCACTTT. Encoded protein: CASSFSYNSPLHF. The rearrangement joins TRBV28 to TRBJ1-6, with D unresolved. There are 13 residues in the CDR3. Germline CDR1 reads MDHEN; CDR2 reads SYDVKM. V dropped 3 bases and J dropped 4 bases, with 4 bases sitting between them.

Here the CDR3 reads CASSRGFSAGSSYEQYF. CDR3 in DNA: TGTGCCAGTAGTAGGGGTTTTTCAGCGGGTAGTTCCTACGAGCAGTACTTC. The gene calls are TRBV19 and TRBJ2-7; D perhaps matches TRBD2 (6 bases). Looked up from germline, CDR1 is LNHDA and CDR2 is SQIVND (reference sequence). The germline V and J ends were trimmed by 4 bases and 1 base, with 20 bases remaining between them. CDR3 length: 17 residues.